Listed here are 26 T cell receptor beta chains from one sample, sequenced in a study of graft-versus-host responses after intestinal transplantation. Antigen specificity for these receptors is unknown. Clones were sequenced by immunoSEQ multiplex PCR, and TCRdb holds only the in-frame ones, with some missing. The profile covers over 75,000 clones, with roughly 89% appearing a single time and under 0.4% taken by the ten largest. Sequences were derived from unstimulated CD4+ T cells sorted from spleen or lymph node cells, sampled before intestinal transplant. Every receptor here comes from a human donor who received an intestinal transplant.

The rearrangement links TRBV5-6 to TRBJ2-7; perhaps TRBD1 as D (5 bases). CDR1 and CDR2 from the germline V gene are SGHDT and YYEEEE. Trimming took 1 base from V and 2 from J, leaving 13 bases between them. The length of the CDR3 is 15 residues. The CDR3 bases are TGTGCCAGCAGCTTGTCCAGGGTATGGACCTACGAGCAGTACTTC. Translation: CASSLSRVWTYEQYF.

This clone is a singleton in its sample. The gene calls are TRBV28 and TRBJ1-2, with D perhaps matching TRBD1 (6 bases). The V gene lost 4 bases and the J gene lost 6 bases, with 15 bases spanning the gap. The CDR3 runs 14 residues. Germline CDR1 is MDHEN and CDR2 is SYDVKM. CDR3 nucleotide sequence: TGTGCCAGCAGTTGGCGTACAGGGAGGGATGGCTACACCTTC. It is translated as CASSWRTGRDGYTF.

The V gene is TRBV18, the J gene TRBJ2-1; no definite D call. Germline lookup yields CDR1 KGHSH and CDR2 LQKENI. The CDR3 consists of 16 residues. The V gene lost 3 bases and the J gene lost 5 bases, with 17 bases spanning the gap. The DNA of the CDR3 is TGTGCCAGCTCACCTATCGCTAGTTCGGCCCACAATGAGCAGTTCTTC. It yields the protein CASSPIASSAHNEQFF. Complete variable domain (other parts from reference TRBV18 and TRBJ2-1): NAGVMQNPRHLVRRRGQEARLRCSPMKGHSHVYWYRQLPEEGLKFMVYLQKENIIDESGMPKERFSAEFPKEGPSILRIQQVVRGDSAAYFCASSPIASSAHNEQFFGPGTRLTVL.

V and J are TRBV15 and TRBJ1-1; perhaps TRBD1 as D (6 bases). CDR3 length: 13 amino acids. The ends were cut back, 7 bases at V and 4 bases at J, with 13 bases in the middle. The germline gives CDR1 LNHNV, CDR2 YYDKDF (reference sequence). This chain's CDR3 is CATKDSGGTEAFF. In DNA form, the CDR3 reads TGTGCCACCAAGGACAGTGGCGGCACTGAAGCTTTCTTT. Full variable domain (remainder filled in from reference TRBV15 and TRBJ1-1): DAMVIQNPRYQVTQFGKPVTLSCSQTLNHNVMYWYQQKSSQAPKLLFHYYDKDFNNEADTPDNFQSRRPNTSFCFLDIRSPGLGDTAMYLCATKDSGGTEAFFGQGTRLTVV.

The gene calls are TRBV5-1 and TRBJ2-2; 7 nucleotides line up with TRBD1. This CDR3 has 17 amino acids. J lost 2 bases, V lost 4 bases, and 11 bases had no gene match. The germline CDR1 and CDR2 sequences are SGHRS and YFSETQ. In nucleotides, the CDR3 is TGCGCCAGCAGCCCAAGTCACAGGGGCTACAACACCGGGGAGCTGTTTTTT. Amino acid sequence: CASSPSHRGYNTGELFF.

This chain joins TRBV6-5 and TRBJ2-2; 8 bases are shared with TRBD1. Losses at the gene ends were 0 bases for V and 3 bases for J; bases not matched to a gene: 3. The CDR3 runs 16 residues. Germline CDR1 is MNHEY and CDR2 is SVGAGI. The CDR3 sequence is CASSYSYRGDTGELFF. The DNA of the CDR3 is TGTGCCAGCAGTTACTCCTACAGGGGGGACACCGGGGAGCTGTTTTTT.

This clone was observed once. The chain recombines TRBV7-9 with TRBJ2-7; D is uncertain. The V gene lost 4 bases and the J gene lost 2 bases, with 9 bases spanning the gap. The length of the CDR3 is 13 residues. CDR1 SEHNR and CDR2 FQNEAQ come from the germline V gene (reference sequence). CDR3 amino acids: CASSSALTYEQYF. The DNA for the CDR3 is TGTGCCAGCAGCTCCGCCCTAACCTACGAGCAGTACTTC.

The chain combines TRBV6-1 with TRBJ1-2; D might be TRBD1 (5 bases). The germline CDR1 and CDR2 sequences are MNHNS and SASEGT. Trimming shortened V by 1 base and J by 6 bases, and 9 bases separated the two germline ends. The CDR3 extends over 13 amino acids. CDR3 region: CASSEGRVDGYTF. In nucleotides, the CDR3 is TGTGCCAGCAGTGAAGGCAGGGTAGATGGCTACACCTTC.

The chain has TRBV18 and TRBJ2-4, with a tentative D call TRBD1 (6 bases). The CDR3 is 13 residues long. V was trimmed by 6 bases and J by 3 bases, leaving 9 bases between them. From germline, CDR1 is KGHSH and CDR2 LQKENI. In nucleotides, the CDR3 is TGTGCCAGCTCGGTAGGGGGCAAAAACATTCAGTACTTC. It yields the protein CASSVGGKNIQYF.

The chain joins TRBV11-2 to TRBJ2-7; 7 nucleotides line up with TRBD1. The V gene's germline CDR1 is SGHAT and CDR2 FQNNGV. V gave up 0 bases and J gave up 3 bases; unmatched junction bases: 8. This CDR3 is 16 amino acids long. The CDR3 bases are TGTGCCAGCAGCTTAGATTCGGGGACAGTATACTACGAGCAGTACTTC. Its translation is CASSLDSGTVYYEQYF.

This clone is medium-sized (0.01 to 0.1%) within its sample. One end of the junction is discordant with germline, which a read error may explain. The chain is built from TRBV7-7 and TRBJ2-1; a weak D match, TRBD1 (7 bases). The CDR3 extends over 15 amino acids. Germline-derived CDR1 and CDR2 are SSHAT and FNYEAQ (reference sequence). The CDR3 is CASSLVAGGGNEQFF. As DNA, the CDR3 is TGTGCTAGCAGCTTAGTGGCAGGGGGAGGCAATGAGCAGTTCTTC.

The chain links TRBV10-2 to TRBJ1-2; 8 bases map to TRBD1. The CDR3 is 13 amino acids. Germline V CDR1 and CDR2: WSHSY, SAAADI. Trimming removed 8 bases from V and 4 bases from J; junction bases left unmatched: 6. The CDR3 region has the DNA TGCGCCAGCTCCCGGGACAGGATCTATGGCTACACCTTC. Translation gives CASSRDRIYGYTF.

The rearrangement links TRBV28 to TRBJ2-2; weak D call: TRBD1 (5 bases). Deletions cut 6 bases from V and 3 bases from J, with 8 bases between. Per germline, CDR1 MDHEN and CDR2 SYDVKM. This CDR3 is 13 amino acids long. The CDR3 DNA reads TGTGCCAGCAGCTCAGGGTACACCGGGGAGCTGTTTTTT. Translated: CASSSGYTGELFF.

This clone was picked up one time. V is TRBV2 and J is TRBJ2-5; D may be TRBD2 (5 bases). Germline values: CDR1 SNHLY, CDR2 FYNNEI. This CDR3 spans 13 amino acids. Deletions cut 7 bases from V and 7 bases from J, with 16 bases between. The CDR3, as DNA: TGTGCCAGCACCGGACTGGGCGAGGGGACCCAGTACTTC. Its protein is CASTGLGEGTQYF. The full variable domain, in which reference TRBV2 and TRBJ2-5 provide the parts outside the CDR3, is EPEVTQTPSHQVTQMGQEVILRCVPISNHLYFYWYRQILGQKVEFLVSFYNNEISEKSEIFDDQFSVERPDGSNFTLKIRSTKLEDSAMYFCASTGLGEGTQYFGPGTRLLVL.

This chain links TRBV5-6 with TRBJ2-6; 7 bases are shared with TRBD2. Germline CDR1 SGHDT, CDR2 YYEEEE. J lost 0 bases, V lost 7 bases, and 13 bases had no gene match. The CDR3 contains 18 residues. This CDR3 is CASDIFREGRSGANVLTF. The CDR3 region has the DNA TGTGCCAGCGACATTTTCAGGGAGGGCCGCTCTGGGGCCAACGTCCTGACTTTC.

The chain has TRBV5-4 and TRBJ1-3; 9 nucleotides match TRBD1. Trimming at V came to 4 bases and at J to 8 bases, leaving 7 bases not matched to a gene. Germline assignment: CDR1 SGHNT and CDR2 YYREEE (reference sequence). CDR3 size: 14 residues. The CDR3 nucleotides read TGTGCCAGCAGCGTAACAGGGGGCACGGACACCATATATTTT. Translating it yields CASSVTGGTDTIYF.

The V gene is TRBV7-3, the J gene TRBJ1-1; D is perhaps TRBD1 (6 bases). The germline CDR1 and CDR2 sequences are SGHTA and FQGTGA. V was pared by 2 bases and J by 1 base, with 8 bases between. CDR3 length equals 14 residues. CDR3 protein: CASSLGQTNTEAFF. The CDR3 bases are TGTGCCAGCAGCTTAGGACAGACGAACACTGAAGCTTTCTTT.

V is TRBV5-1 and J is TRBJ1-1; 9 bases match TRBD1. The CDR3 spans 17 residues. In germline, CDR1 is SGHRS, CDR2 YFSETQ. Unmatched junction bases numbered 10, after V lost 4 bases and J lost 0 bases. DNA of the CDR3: TGCGCCAGCAGCCGACAGGGGGGAGCGGGGATGAACACTGAAGCTTTCTTT. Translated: CASSRQGGAGMNTEAFF.

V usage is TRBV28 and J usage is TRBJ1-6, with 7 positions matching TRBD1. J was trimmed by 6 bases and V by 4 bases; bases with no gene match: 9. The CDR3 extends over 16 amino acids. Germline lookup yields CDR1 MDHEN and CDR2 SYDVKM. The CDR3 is CASSSPGQLFNSPLHF. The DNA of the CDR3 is TGTGCCAGCAGTTCACCGGGACAGCTTTTTAATTCACCCCTCCACTTT.

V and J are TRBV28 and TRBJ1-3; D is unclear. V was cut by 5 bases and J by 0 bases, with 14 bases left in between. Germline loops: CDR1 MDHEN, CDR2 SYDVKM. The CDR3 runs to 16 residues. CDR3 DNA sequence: TGTGCCAGCAGTCACCCCCAGGTTTTCTCTGGAAACACCATATATTTT. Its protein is CASSHPQVFSGNTIYF.

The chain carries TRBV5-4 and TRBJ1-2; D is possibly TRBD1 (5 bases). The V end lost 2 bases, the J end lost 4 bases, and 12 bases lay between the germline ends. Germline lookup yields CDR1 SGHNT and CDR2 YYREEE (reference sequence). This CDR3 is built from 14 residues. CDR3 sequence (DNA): TGTGCCAGCAGCTTAGACCCAGGGATCTATGGCTACACCTTC. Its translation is CASSLDPGIYGYTF.

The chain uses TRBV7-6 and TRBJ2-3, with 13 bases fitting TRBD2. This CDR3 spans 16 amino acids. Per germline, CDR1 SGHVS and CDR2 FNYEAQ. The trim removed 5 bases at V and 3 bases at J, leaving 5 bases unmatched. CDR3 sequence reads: CASSRGLAGYTDTQYF. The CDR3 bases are TGTGCCAGCAGCCGGGGACTAGCGGGGTATACAGATACGCAGTATTTT.

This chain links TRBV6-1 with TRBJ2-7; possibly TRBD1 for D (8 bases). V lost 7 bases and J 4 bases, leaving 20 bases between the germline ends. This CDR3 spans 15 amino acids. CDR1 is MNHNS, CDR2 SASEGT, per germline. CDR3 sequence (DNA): TGTGCCAGCATCACACAGGGGGGGGGCCCTTACGAGCAGTACTTC. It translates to CASITQGGGPYEQYF.

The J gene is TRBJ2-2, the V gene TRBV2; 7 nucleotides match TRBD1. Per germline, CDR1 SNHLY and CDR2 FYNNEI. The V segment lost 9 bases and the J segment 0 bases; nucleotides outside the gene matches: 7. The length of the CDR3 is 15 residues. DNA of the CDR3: TGTGCCAGTAGTACCGGGACAGCGAACACCGGGGAGCTGTTTTTT. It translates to CASSTGTANTGELFF.

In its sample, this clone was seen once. CDR3 region: CASSLAGLGETQYF. Here the CDR3 DNA reads TGCGCCAGCAGCTTGGCTGGCCTTGGAGAGACCCAGTACTTC. The V call is TRBV5-1, the J call TRBJ2-5; D is uncertain. The V gene lost 0 bases and the J gene lost 4 bases, with 10 bases spanning the gap. Germline CDR1 reads SGHRS; CDR2 reads YFSETQ. The CDR3 sequence is 14 residues long. Full variable domain (remainder filled in from reference TRBV5-1 and TRBJ2-5): KAGVTQTPRYLIKTRGQQVTLSCSPISGHRSVSWYQQTPGQGLQFLFEYFSETQRNKGNFPGRFSGRQFSNSRSEMNVSTLELGDSALYLCASSLAGLGETQYFGPGTRLLVL.

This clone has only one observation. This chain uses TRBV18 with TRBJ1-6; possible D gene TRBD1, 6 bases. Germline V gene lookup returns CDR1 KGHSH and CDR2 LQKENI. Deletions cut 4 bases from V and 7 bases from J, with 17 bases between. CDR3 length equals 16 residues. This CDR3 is CASSQLDGDKNSPLHF. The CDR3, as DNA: TGTGCCAGCTCACAACTGGACGGGGACAAAAATTCACCCCTCCACTTT.